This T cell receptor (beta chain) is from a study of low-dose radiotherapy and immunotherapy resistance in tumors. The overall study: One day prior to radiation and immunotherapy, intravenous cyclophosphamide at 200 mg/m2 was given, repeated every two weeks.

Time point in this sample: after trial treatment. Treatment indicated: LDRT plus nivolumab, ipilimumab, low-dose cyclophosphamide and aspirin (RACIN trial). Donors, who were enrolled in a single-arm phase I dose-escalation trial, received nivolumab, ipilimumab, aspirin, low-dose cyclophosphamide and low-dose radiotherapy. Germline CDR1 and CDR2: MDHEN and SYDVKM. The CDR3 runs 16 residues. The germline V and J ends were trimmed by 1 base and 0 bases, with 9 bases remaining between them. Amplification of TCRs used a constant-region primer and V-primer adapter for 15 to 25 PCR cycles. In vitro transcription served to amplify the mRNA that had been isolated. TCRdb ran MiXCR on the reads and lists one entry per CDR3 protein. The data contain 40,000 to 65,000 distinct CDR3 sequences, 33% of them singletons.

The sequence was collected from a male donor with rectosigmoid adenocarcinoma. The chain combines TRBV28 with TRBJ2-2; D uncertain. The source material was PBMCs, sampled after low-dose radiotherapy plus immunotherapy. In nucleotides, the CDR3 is TGTGCCAGCAGTTTATCCGGAAAAACGAACACCGGGGAGCTGTTTTTT. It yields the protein CASSLSGKTNTGELFF.